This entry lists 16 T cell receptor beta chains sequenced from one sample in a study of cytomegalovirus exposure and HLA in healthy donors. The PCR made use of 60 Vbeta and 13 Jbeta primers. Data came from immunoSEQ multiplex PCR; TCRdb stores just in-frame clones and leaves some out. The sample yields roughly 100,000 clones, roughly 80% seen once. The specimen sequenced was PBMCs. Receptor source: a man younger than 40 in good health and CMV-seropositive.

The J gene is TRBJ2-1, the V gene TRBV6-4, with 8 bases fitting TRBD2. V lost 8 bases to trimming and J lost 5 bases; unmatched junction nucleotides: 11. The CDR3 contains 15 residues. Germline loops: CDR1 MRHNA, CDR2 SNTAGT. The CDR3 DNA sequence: TGTGCCAGCGCACCTGCGGGGGGTCCCAACAATGAGCAGTTCTTC. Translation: CASAPAGGPNNEQFF.

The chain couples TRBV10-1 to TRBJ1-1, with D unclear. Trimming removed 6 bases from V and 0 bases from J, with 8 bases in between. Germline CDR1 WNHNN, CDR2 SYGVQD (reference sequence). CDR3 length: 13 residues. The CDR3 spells CASSKTVNTEAFF. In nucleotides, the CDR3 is TGCGCCAGCAGCAAAACAGTGAACACTGAAGCTTTCTTT.

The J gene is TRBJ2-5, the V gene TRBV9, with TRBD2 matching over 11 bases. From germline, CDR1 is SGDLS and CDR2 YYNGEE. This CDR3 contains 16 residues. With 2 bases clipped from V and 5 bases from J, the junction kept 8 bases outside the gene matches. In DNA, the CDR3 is TGTGCCAGCAGCGTCACCCCTAGCGGGGGGTTCGAGACCCAGTACTTC. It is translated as CASSVTPSGGFETQYF.

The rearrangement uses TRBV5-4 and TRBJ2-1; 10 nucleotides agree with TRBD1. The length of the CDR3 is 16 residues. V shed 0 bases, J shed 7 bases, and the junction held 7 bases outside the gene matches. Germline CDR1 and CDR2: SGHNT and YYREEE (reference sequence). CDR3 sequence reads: CASSLGGDRGVNEQFF. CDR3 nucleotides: TGTGCCAGCAGCTTGGGGGGGGACAGGGGAGTTAATGAGCAGTTCTTC. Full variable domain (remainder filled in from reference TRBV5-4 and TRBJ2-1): ETGVTQSPTHLIKTRGQQVTLRCSSQSGHNTVSWYQQALGQGPQFIFQYYREEENGRGNFPPRFSGLQFPNYSSELNVNALELDDSALYLCASSLGGDRGVNEQFFGPGTRLTVL.

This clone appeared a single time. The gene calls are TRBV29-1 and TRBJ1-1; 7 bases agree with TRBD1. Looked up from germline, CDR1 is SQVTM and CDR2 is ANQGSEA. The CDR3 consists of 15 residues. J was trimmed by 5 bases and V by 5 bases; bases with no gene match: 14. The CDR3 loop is CSVHNRGRVSTEAFF. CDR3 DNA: TGCAGCGTTCACAACAGGGGAAGGGTATCAACTGAAGCTTTCTTT.

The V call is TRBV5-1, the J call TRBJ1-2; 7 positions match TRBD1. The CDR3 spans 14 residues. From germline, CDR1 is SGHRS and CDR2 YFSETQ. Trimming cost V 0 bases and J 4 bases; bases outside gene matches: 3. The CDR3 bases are TGCGCCAGCAGCTTGGAGGACAGGTCCTATGGCTACACCTTC. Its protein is CASSLEDRSYGYTF.

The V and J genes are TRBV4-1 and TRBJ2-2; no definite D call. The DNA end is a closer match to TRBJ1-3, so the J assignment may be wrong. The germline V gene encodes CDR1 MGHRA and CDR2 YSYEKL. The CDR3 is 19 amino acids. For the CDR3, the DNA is TGCGCCAGCAGCCAAGAGTCGGTCGGCAGGCTTCACTCTGGAAACACCATATATTTT. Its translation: CASSQESVGRLHSGNTIYF.

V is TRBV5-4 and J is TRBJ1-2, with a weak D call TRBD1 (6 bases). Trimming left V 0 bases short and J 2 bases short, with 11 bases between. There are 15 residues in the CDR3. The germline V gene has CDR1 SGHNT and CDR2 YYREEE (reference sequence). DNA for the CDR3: TGTGCCAGCAGCTTGGAGGGGGGGCGGAACTATGGCTACACCTTC. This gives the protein CASSLEGGRNYGYTF.

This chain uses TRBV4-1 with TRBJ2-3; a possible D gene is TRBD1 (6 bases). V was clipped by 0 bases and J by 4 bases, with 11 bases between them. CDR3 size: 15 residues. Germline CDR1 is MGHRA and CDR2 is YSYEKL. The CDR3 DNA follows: TGCGCCAGCAGCCAAGAAGGGGGTGCCCCAGATACGCAGTATTTT. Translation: CASSQEGGAPDTQYF.

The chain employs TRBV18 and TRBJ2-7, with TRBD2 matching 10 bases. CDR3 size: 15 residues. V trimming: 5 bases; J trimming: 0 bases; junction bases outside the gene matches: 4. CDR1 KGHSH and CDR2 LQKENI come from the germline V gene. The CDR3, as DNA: TGTGCCAGCTCAGAGTTAGCGGGGGGCTCCTACGAGCAGTACTTC. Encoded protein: CASSELAGGSYEQYF.

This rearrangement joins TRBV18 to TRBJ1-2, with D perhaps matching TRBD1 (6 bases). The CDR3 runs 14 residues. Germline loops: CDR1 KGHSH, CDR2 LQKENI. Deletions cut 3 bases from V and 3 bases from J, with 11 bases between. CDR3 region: CASSPTSGDYGYTF. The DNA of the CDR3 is TGTGCCAGCTCACCGACCTCAGGGGACTATGGCTACACCTTC.

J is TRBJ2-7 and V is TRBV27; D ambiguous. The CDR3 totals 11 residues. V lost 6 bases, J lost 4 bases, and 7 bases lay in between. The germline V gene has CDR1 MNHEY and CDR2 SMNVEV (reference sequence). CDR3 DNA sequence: TGTGCCAGCAGAGCCTCTTACGAGCAGTACTTC. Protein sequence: CASRASYEQYF.

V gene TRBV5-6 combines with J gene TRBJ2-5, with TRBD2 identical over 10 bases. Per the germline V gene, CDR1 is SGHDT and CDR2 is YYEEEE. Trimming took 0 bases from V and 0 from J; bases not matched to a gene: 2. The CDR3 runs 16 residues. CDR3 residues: CASSLERGGNQETQYF. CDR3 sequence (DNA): TGTGCCAGCAGCTTGGAGCGGGGGGGTAACCAAGAGACCCAGTACTTC.

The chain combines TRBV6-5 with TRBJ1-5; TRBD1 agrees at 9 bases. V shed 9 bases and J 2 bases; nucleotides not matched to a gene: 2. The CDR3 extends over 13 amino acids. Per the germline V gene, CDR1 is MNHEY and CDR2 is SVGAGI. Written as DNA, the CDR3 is TGTGCCAGTAGGACAGGGGGCAATCAGCCCCAGCATTTT. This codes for CASRTGGNQPQHF.

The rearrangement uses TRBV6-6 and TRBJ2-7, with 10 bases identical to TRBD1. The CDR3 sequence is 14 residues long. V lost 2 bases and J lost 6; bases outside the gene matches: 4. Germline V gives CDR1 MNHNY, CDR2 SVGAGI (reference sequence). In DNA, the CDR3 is TGTGCCAGCAGTTACGGACAGGGGGGGACCGAGCAGTACTTC. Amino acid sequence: CASSYGQGGTEQYF.

CDR3 protein: CASSPDRAQPQHF. Here the CDR3 DNA reads TGTGCCAGCAGCCCTGACAGGGCTCAGCCCCAGCATTTT. V and J are TRBV7-8 and TRBJ1-5; TRBD1 aligns across 7 bases. Looked up from germline, CDR1 is SGHVS and CDR2 is FQNEAQ. The CDR3 is 13 residues long. V dropped 5 bases and J dropped 6; count of bases not matched to a gene: 4.